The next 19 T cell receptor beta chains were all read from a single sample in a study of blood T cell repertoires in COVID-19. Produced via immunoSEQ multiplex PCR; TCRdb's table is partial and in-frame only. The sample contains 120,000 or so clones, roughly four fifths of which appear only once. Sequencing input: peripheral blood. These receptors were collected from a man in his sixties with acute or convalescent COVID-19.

This CDR3 reads CATSRSSGSYNEQFF. The CDR3 bases are TGTGCCACCAGCAGATCCTCGGGGTCCTACAATGAGCAGTTCTTC. The gene calls are TRBV15 and TRBJ2-1; D possibly corresponds to TRBD2 (5 bases). This CDR3 has 15 residues. The V end lost 2 bases, the J end lost 1 base, and 9 bases lay between the germline ends. In germline, CDR1 is LNHNV, CDR2 YYDKDF (reference sequence).

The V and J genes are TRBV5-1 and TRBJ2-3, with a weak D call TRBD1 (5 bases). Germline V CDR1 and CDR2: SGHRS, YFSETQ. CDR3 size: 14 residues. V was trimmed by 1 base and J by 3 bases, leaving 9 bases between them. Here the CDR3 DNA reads TGCGCCAGCAGCTTGACAGGTAGGACAGATACGCAGTATTTT. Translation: CASSLTGRTDTQYF.

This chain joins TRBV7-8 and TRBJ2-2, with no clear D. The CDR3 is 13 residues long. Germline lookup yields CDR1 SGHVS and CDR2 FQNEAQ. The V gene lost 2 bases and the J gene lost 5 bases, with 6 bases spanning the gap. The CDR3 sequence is CASSLLLTGELFF. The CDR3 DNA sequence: TGTGCCAGCAGCTTATTGCTAACCGGGGAGCTGTTTTTT.

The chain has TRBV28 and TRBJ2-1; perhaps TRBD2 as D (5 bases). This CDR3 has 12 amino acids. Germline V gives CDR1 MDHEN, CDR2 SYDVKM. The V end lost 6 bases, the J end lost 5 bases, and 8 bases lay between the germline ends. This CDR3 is CASRLANNEQFF. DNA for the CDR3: TGTGCCAGCAGGTTAGCGAACAATGAGCAGTTCTTC.

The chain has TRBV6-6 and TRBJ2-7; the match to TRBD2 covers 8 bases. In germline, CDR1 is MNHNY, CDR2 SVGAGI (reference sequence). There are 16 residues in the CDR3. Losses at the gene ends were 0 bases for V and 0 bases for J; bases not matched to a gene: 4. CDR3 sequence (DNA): TGTGCCAGCAGTTACTCTAGCGGGACGAGCTCCTACGAGCAGTACTTC. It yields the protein CASSYSSGTSSYEQYF.

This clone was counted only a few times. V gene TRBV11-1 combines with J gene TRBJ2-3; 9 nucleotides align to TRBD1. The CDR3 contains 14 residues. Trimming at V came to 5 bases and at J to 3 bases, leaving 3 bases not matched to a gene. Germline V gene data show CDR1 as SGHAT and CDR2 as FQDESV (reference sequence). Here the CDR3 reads CASSLDRGTDTQYF. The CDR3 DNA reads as TGTGCCAGCAGCCTCGACAGGGGGACAGATACGCAGTATTTT.

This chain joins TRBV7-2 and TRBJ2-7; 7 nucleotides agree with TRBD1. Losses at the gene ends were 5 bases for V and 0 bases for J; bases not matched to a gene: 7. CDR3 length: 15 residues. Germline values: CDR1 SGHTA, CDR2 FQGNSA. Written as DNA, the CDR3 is TGTGCCAGCAGCCAAGGACAGGCGGTCTCCTACGAGCAGTACTTC. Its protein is CASSQGQAVSYEQYF.

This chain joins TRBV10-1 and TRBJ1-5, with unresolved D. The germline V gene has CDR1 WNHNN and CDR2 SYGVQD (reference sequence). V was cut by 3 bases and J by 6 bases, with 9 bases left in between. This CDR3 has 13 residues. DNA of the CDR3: TGCGCCAGCAGTGAAGCCCGGGGTCAGCCCCAGCATTTT. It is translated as CASSEARGQPQHF.

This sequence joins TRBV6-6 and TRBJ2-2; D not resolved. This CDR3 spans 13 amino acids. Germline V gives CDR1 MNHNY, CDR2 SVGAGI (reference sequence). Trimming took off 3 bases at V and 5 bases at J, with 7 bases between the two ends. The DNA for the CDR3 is TGTGCCAGCAGTTATTTCCGTACCGGGGAGCTGTTTTTT. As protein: CASSYFRTGELFF.

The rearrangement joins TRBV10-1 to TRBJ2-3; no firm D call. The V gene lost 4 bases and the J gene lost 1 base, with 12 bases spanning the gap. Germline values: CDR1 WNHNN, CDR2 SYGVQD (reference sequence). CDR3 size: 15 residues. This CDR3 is CASSATGVGTDTQYF. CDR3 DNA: TGCGCCAGCAGTGCCACCGGAGTGGGCACAGATACGCAGTATTTT.

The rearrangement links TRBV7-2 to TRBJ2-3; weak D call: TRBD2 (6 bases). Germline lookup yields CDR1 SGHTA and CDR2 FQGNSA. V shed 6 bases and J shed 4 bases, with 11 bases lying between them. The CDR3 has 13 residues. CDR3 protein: CASRLRLADTQYF. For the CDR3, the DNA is TGTGCCAGCAGGCTCCGACTAGCAGATACGCAGTATTTT.

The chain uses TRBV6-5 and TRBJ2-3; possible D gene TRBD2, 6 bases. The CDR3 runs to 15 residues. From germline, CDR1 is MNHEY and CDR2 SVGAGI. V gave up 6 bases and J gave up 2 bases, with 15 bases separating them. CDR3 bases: TGTGCCAGCAGCCCGACTCCGGGGGACACAGATACGCAGTATTTT. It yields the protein CASSPTPGDTDTQYF.

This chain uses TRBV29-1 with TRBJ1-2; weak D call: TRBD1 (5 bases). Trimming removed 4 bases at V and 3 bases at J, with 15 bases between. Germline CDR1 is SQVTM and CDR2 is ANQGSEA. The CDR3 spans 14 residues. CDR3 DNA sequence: TGCAGCGTTGTAGAACAGGACAATCACTATGGCTACACCTTC. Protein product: CSVVEQDNHYGYTF.

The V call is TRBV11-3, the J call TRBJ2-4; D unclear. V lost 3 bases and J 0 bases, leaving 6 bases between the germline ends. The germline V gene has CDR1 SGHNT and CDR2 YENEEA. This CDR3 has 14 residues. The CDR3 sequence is CASSFGTAKNIQYF. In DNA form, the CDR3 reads TGTGCCAGCAGCTTCGGTACAGCCAAAAACATTCAGTACTTC.

CDR3 amino acids: CASSLGPGGSYEQYF. Here the CDR3 DNA reads TGTGCCAGCAGCCTTGGGCCGGGGGGGTCCTACGAGCAGTACTTC. This sequence joins TRBV7-2 and TRBJ2-7, with 8 bases identical to TRBD2. The ends lost 5 bases at V and 1 base at J; junction bases unmatched: 7. The CDR3 is 15 residues long. Germline-derived CDR1 and CDR2 are SGHTA and FQGNSA.

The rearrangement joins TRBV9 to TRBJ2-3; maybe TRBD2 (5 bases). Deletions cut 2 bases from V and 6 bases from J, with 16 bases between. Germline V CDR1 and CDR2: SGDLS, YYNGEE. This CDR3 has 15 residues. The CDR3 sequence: CASSVGGYADDTQYF. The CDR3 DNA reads TGTGCCAGCAGCGTTGGCGGGTATGCGGACGATACGCAGTATTTT.

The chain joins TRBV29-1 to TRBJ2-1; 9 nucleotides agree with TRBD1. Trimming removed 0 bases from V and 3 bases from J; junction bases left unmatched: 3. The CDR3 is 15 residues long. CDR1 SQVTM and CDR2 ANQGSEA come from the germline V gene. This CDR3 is CSVEDPGQGYNEQFF. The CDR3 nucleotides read TGCAGCGTTGAAGATCCGGGACAGGGCTACAATGAGCAGTTCTTC.

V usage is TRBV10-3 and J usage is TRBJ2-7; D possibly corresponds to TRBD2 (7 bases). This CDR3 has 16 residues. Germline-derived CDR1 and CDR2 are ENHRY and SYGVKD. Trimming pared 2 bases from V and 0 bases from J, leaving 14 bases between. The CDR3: CAISEGGGSSSYEQYF. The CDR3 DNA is TGTGCCATCAGTGAGGGGGGGGGCTCGAGCTCCTACGAGCAGTACTTC.

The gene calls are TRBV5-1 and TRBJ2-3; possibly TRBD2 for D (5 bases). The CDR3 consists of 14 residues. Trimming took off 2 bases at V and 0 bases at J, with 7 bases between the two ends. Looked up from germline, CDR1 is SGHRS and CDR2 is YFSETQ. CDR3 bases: TGCGCCAGCAGCTTCCTAGCTAGCACAGATACGCAGTATTTT. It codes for CASSFLASTDTQYF.